These 32 T cell receptor beta chains were all obtained from the same sample, sequenced in a study of molecular identifiers for immune sequencing clone quantification. TCRdb called the PCR reads again in MiXCR, with one record for every CDR3 protein. The sample gives 88,000 or so distinct CDR3 sequences, around 20% of which show up once; 1% to 1.2% is in the top ten. Sequenced material: naive CD8+ T cells from blood, with Jurkat cell RNA spiked in. The subset is: FACS-sorted CD8+CD4-CCR7+CD45RA+ naive T cells. These receptor sequences come from a human donor in good health. Some libraries in this study had Jurkat cell RNA spiked in.

A few counts support this clonotype. The chain carries TRBV4-1 and TRBJ1-1; D is undetermined. The CDR3 runs to 13 residues. Between the trimmed V and J ends, which lost 0 bases and 4 bases, there was a span of 6 bases. Germline CDR1 MGHRA, CDR2 YSYEKL. DNA of the CDR3: TGCGCCAGCAGCCAAGAGGGCACCACTGAAGCTTTCTTT. It translates to CASSQEGTTEAFF.

This clonotype turned up a few times. A much larger clone sits a single nucleotide away, making a read error possible. J is TRBJ2-5 and V is TRBV29-1; TRBD1 might be the D (5 bases). Germline CDR1 and CDR2: SQVTM and ANQGSEA. This CDR3 contains 15 residues. CDR3 protein: CNVEVPTENQETQYF. As DNA, the CDR3 is TGCAACGTTGAAGTCCCGACAGAAAACCAAGAGACCCAGTACTTC.

On this clonotype: A much bigger clone sits one base away, suggesting this may be a read error. This chain's CDR3 is CASSRDRDETDTQYF. The CDR3 region has the DNA TGTGCCAGCAGCCGAGACAGGGATGAGACAGATACGCAGTATTTT. This chain uses TRBV5-3 with TRBJ2-3; 7 bases line up with TRBD1. TRBV5-3 has ORF status, its function being uncertain. The CDR3 has 15 amino acids. The trim removed 8 bases at V and 3 bases at J, leaving 12 bases unmatched.

The rearrangement joins TRBV5-6 to TRBJ2-5; TRBD2 might be the D (6 bases). The CDR3 spans 15 residues. Trimming left V 2 bases short and J 4 bases short, with 15 bases between. CDR1 is SGHDT, CDR2 YYEEEE, per germline. The CDR3: CASSFSMAGRETQYF. In DNA, the CDR3 is TGTGCCAGCAGCTTTTCAATGGCGGGGCGAGAGACCCAGTACTTC. Filled out from reference TRBV5-6 and TRBJ2-5, the complete variable domain reads DAGVTQSPTHLIKTRGQQVTLRCSPKSGHDTVSWYQQALGQGPQFIFQYYEEEERQRGNFPDRFSGHQFPNYSSELNVNALLLGDSALYLCASSFSMAGRETQYFGPGTRLLVL.

The chain couples TRBV3-1 to TRBJ1-1, with a weak D call TRBD1 (5 bases). The CDR3 is 14 residues long. Trimming removed 5 bases from V and 8 bases from J, with 18 bases in between. Per germline, CDR1 LGHDT and CDR2 YNNKEL (reference sequence). CDR3 sequence reads: CASSTHRRGFEAFF. The CDR3 DNA sequence: TGTGCCAGCAGCACCCACAGGAGAGGCTTCGAAGCTTTCTTT.

This clonotype was seen many times. The V gene is TRBV7-2, the J gene TRBJ2-3; 12 nucleotides line up with TRBD2. With V trimmed by 7 bases and J by 8 bases, 10 bases remained unmatched. Germline V CDR1 and CDR2: SGHTA, FQGNSA. The CDR3 totals 15 residues. The CDR3, as DNA: TGTGCCAGCATCACGCGGACTAGCGGGGCTTCTACGCAGTATTTT. Translation: CASITRTSGASTQYF.

About this clonotype itself: This could be a read error, since a much larger clone is one nucleotide away. The rearrangement joins TRBV7-9 to TRBJ2-7; D not resolved. CDR3 length: 12 residues. V was trimmed by 0 bases and J by 5 bases, leaving 5 bases between them. In germline, CDR1 is SEHNR, CDR2 FQNEAQ (reference sequence). The CDR3 here is CASSLAFDEQYF. The CDR3 region has the DNA TGTGCCAGCAGCTTAGCGTTCGACGAGCAGTACTTC.

A few counts support this clonotype. This chain joins TRBV29-1 and TRBJ2-1, with D perhaps matching TRBD1 (6 bases). The CDR3 runs 12 residues. V gave up 3 bases and J gave up 8 bases, with 11 bases separating them. Germline V gene lookup returns CDR1 SQVTM and CDR2 ANQGSEA. CDR3 residues: CSVDWAGDEQFF. The CDR3 DNA reads TGCAGCGTTGACTGGGCAGGGGATGAGCAGTTCTTC.

This clonotype was picked up a small number of times. The V gene is TRBV5-6, the J gene TRBJ1-1; D ambiguous. The V end was cut by 4 bases, the J end by 4 bases, with 14 bases between. Germline loops: CDR1 SGHDT, CDR2 YYEEEE. CDR3 size: 14 residues. The CDR3 is CASSLWIGSTEAFF. In DNA form, the CDR3 reads TGTGCCAGCAGCCTATGGATAGGGAGCACTGAAGCTTTCTTT.

In this sample, this clonotype turned up many times. The rearrangement links TRBV6-1 to TRBJ2-2; 13 bases are shared with TRBD2. Germline CDR1 MNHNS, CDR2 SASEGT. The CDR3 has 19 amino acids. With 8 bases clipped from V and 0 bases from J, the junction kept 12 bases outside the gene matches. This chain's CDR3 is CASSPTSGGLITNTGELFF. CDR3 DNA sequence: TGTGCCAGCTCTCCGACTAGCGGGGGGCTGATTACGAACACCGGGGAGCTGTTTTTT.

This clonotype was seen many times. The chain has TRBV2 and TRBJ1-2; D possibly corresponds to TRBD1 (6 bases). CDR1 is SNHLY, CDR2 FYNNEI, per germline. Trimming cost V 1 base and J 3 bases, with 12 bases left between them. This CDR3 comprises 15 residues. This CDR3 reads CASSEGRWTDYGYTF. CDR3 DNA: TGTGCCAGCAGTGAAGGGCGGTGGACAGACTATGGCTACACCTTC.

This clonotype was seen at least ten times. The rearrangement joins TRBV6-5 to TRBJ2-7; D is uncertain. The CDR3 extends over 15 amino acids. Germline-derived CDR1 and CDR2 are MNHEY and SVGAGI. V was trimmed by 6 bases and J by 2 bases, leaving 17 bases between them. CDR3 sequence reads: CASSKTYRDTYEQYF. The CDR3 DNA reads as TGTGCCAGCAGCAAAACGTACAGAGATACCTACGAGCAGTACTTC.

This clonotype was seen repeatedly, ten times or more. The V call is TRBV28, the J call TRBJ2-5; no firm D call. Trimming removed 5 bases at V and 2 bases at J, with 12 bases between. The germline V gene has CDR1 MDHEN and CDR2 SYDVKM. This CDR3 spans 14 amino acids. CDR3 protein: CASSPSISQETQYF. The DNA of the CDR3 is TGTGCCAGCAGTCCGTCCATCTCGCAAGAGACCCAGTACTTC.

This clonotype was seen a handful of times. J is TRBJ2-3 and V is TRBV9, with a possible D match to TRBD2 (6 bases). The germline V gene encodes CDR1 SGDLS and CDR2 YYNGEE. The CDR3 is 15 residues long. V was clipped by 3 bases and J by 2 bases, with 13 bases between them. CDR3 in amino acids: CASSDRDFLTDTQYF. In DNA, the CDR3 is TGTGCCAGCAGCGACCGGGACTTCCTCACAGATACGCAGTATTTT.

This clonotype was observed many times. The V and J genes are TRBV4-1 and TRBJ1-1, with D maybe TRBD1 (5 bases). V dropped 4 bases and J dropped 4 bases, with 19 bases sitting between them. CDR3 length: 16 residues. Germline V CDR1 and CDR2: MGHRA, YSYEKL. The CDR3 loop is CASSRRGGGEGTEAFF. CDR3 DNA sequence: TGCGCCAGCAGCCGACGGGGGGGAGGGGAAGGCACTGAAGCTTTCTTT.

This clonotype was counted ten times or more. The chain is built from TRBV20-1 and TRBJ2-5; 10 bases fit TRBD2. J gave up 3 bases and V 5 bases, and 6 bases lay outside the gene matches. The CDR3 has 14 residues. Germline CDR1 and CDR2: DFQATT and SNEGSKA (reference sequence). Here the CDR3 reads CSAYRTSGEETQYF. DNA for the CDR3: TGCAGTGCTTACCGGACTAGCGGTGAAGAGACCCAGTACTTC.

About this clonotype: A clone one base away is much larger, so this may be a read error. The CDR3 end shows no conserved phenylalanine or tryptophan, and so a read error is likely. V and J are TRBV2 and TRBJ2-3; 7 bases are shared with TRBD2. CDR3 length: 14 amino acids. J was trimmed by 8 bases and V by 10 bases; bases with no gene match: 15. Germline lookup yields CDR1 SNHLY and CDR2 FYNNEI. In nucleotides, the CDR3 is TGTGCCACCAGCTTAGGACTAGGTATCGGTACGCAGTATCTT. It yields the protein CATSLGLGIGTQYL.

Only a few counts were recorded for this clonotype. The chain links TRBV2 to TRBJ2-3, with a possible D match to TRBD1 (6 bases). Trimming stripped 6 bases from V and 3 bases from J, with 16 bases between. Germline V lookup: CDR1 SNHLY, CDR2 FYNNEI. The CDR3 is 15 residues long. The CDR3 here is CASSEIQGTTDTQYF. The DNA for the CDR3 is TGTGCCAGCAGCGAAATCCAGGGGACGACAGATACGCAGTATTTT.

This clonotype was counted a few times. The gene calls are TRBV19 and TRBJ2-4; possibly TRBD1 for D (6 bases). The CDR3 runs 15 residues. Germline V gene sequence: CDR1 LNHDA, CDR2 SQIVND (reference sequence). V shed 0 bases and J shed 4 bases, with 10 bases lying between them. The CDR3 spells CASSIEGQIKNIQYF. CDR3 bases: TGTGCCAGTAGTATAGAAGGACAGATTAAAAACATTCAGTACTTC.

The chain is built from TRBV7-9 and TRBJ1-4; D is possibly TRBD1 (5 bases). This CDR3 has 12 amino acids. Germline V lookup: CDR1 SEHNR, CDR2 FQNEAQ (reference sequence). Trimming removed 5 bases at V and 8 bases at J, with 9 bases between. The CDR3 DNA is TGTGCCAGCAGCGGTCAGGGAGAAAAACTGTTTTTT. This sequence encodes CASSGQGEKLFF.

Regarding this clonotype: A much larger clone differs from this one at a single base, so this may be a read error. V usage is TRBV5-3 and J usage is TRBJ1-1, with a possible D match to TRBD1 (5 bases). TRBV5-3 is treated as an ORF (open reading frame) with a function not yet certain. The CDR3 has 13 amino acids. DNA of the CDR3: TGTGCCAGCAGCTTGGTGGGGGACACTGAAGCTTTCTTT. It specifies CASSLVGDTEAFF.

This clonotype was detected many times. This chain joins TRBV27 and TRBJ2-7, with D possibly TRBD2 on 6 matching bases. The CDR3 loop spans 12 amino acids. V was clipped by 8 bases and J by 2 bases, with 10 bases between them. The germline V gene has CDR1 MNHEY and CDR2 SMNVEV (reference sequence). The CDR3 here is CASGREPYEQYF. The CDR3 DNA reads TGTGCCAGCGGTCGGGAGCCCTACGAGCAGTACTTC.

About this clonotype: A much bigger clone sits one base away, suggesting this may be a read error. The V gene is TRBV6-5, the J gene TRBJ2-5; D is unresolved. Germline lookup yields CDR1 MNHEY and CDR2 SVGAGI. This CDR3 is 13 amino acids long. CDR3 protein: CASSPDNQGTQYF. In DNA form, the CDR3 reads TGTGCCAGCAGCCCCGACAACCAAGGGACCCAGTACTTC.

At least ten counts were recorded for this clonotype. The V call is TRBV7-9, the J call TRBJ1-3; a possible D gene is TRBD1 (5 bases). Germline values: CDR1 SEHNR, CDR2 FQNEAQ (reference sequence). V was clipped by 8 bases and J by 0 bases, with 17 bases between them. This CDR3 contains 16 residues. In DNA, the CDR3 is TGTGCCAGCCTAAGGGACGAAGGCTACTCTGGAAACACCATATATTTT. This codes for CASLRDEGYSGNTIYF.

This clonotype showed up just once. A much larger clone differs from this one at a single base, so this may be a read error. The CDR3 loop is CASSLAVAKSIQYF. As DNA, the CDR3 is TGTGCCAGCAGCCTAGCGGTAGCCAAAAGCATTCAGTACTTC. The chain combines TRBV7-2 with TRBJ2-4; 7 bases are a match to TRBD2. Looked up from germline, CDR1 is SGHTA and CDR2 is FQGNSA. The CDR3 is 14 residues long. The entire variable domain, with the rest obtained from reference TRBV7-2 and TRBJ2-4, is as follows: GAGVSQSPSNKVTEKGKDVELRCDPISGHTALYWYRQSLGQGLEFLIYFQGNSAPDKSGLPSDRFSAERTGGSVSTLTIQRTQQEDSAVYLCASSLAVAKSIQYFGAGTRLSVL.

This clonotype was detected a few times. The rearrangement joins TRBV20-1 to TRBJ2-1; 13 nucleotides align to TRBD2. The CDR3 length is 14 residues. Germline assignment: CDR1 DFQATT and CDR2 SNEGSKA (reference sequence). J lost 9 bases, V lost 5 bases, and 7 bases had no gene match. CDR3 nucleotides: TGCAGTGCTTGGACTAGCGGGAGCGGTAGTGAGCAGTTCTTC. Amino acids: CSAWTSGSGSEQFF.

At least ten counts were recorded for this clonotype. The chain joins TRBV28 to TRBJ2-7; possibly TRBD1 or TRBD2 for D (6 bases each). The length of the CDR3 is 13 residues. V lost 7 bases, J lost 5 bases, and 15 bases lay in between. Germline loops: CDR1 MDHEN, CDR2 SYDVKM. The CDR3 is CASTGGEAHEQYF. The CDR3 nucleotides read TGTGCCAGCACCGGGGGCGAAGCCCACGAGCAGTACTTC.

This clonotype showed up many times. The chain couples TRBV24-1 to TRBJ2-1, with 8 bases identical to TRBD1. V lost 0 bases to trimming and J lost 9 bases; unmatched junction nucleotides: 0. Germline V gives CDR1 KGHDR, CDR2 SFDVKD. This CDR3 has 13 residues. The CDR3 loop reads CATSDLQGAEQFF. The CDR3 DNA sequence: TGTGCCACCAGTGATTTGCAGGGGGCTGAGCAGTTCTTC.

There are many counts of this clonotype. The V and J genes are TRBV5-5 and TRBJ2-3; D is ambiguous. Germline CDR1 is SGHKS and CDR2 is YYEKEE (reference sequence). CDR3 size: 15 residues. Trimming pared 2 bases from V and 2 bases from J, leaving 12 bases between. In DNA form, the CDR3 reads TGTGCCAGCAGCTTACCGGATCAGACCACAGATACGCAGTATTTT. As protein: CASSLPDQTTDTQYF.

This clonotype showed up many times. This chain joins TRBV18 and TRBJ1-1; 7 bases match TRBD1. With 0 bases clipped from V and 4 bases from J, the junction kept 5 bases outside the gene matches. CDR1 KGHSH and CDR2 LQKENI come from the germline V gene. The CDR3 runs 15 residues. This chain's CDR3 is CASSPPQGDFTEAFF. CDR3 in DNA: TGTGCCAGCTCACCACCTCAGGGGGATTTCACTGAAGCTTTCTTT. Drawing the rest from reference TRBV18 and TRBJ1-1, the complete variable domain is NAGVMQNPRHLVRRRGQEARLRCSPMKGHSHVYWYRQLPEEGLKFMVYLQKENIIDESGMPKERFSAEFPKEGPSILRIQQVVRGDSAAYFCASSPPQGDFTEAFFGQGTRLTVV.

This clonotype was counted many times. The rearrangement uses TRBV4-1 and TRBJ2-7; tentative D call: TRBD1 (7 bases). Germline loops: CDR1 MGHRA, CDR2 YSYEKL. Deletions cut 3 bases from V and 6 bases from J, with 18 bases between. The CDR3 is 15 amino acids. The CDR3 nucleotides read TGCGCCAGCAGCCACGTTCCCGGGGGACAGCGCGAGCAGTACTTC. Amino acid sequence: CASSHVPGGQREQYF.

This clonotype was seen repeatedly, ten times or more. The chain is built from TRBV27 and TRBJ2-7; 10 bases map to TRBD1. J was trimmed by 4 bases and V by 3 bases; bases with no gene match: 3. This CDR3 has 14 residues. Germline CDR1 and CDR2: MNHEY and SMNVEV (reference sequence). The CDR3 DNA follows: TGTGCCAGCAGTTTCTTGGGACAGGGGTACGAGCAGTACTTC. Encoded protein: CASSFLGQGYEQYF.